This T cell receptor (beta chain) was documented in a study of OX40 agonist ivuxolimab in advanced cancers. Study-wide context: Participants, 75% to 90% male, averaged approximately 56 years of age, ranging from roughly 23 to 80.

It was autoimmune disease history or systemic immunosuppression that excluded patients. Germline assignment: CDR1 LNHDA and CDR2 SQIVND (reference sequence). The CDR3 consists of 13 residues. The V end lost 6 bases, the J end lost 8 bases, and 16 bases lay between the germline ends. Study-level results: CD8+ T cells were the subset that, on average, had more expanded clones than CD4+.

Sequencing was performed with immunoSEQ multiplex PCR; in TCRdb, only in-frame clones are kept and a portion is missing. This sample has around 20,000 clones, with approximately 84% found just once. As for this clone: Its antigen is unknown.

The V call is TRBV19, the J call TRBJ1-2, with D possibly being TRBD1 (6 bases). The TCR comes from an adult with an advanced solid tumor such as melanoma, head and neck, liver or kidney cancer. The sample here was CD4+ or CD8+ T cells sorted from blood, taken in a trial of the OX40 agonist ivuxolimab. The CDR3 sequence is CASRWGAGVGYTF. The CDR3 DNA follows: TGTGCCAGTAGATGGGGGGCAGGGGTCGGCTACACCTTC. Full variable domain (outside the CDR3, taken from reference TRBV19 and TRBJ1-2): DGGITQSPKYLFRKEGQNVTLSCEQNLNHDAMYWYRQDPGQGLRLIYYSQIVNDFQKGDIAEGYSVSREKKESFPLTVTSAQKNPTAFYLCASRWGAGVGYTFGSGTRLTVV.